These 13 T cell receptor beta chains were sequenced from one sample in a study of cytomegalovirus exposure and HLA in healthy donors. Primers: 60 Vbeta forward and 13 Jbeta reverse. Produced via immunoSEQ multiplex PCR; TCRdb's table is partial and in-frame only. The table has fewer than 200,000 clones, over 75% seen once; the top ten hold around 0.46%. Sequenced sample: PBMCs. The receptor set was obtained from a woman between 45 and 65 years old in good health and CMV-seronegative.

This clone was detected only once. This rearrangement joins TRBV9 to TRBJ2-1; 14 bases map to TRBD2. Germline CDR1 and CDR2: SGDLS and YYNGEE. This CDR3 comprises 19 residues. The V and J ends lost 4 bases and 4 bases, in that order; junction bases with no gene match: 13. CDR3 nucleotides: TGTGCCAGCAGCCCAAGCCCCGGGACTAGCGGGGGTTTTTACAATGAGCAGTTCTTC. The encoded protein is CASSPSPGTSGGFYNEQFF. The variable domain in full, with the rest retrieved from reference TRBV9 and TRBJ2-1, is DSGVTQTPKHLITATGQRVTLRCSPRSGDLSVYWYQQSLDQGLQFLIQYYNGEERAKGNILERFSAQQFPDLHSELNLSSLELGDSALYFCASSPSPGTSGGFYNEQFFGPGTRLTVL.

The chain joins TRBV5-4 to TRBJ2-2, with 12 bases fitting TRBD2. The germline V gene encodes CDR1 SGHNT and CDR2 YYREEE (reference sequence). This CDR3 has 17 residues. After removal of 2 bases from V and 6 bases from J, the junction contained 8 bases not matched to a gene. This chain's CDR3 is CASSLPSGRAMAGELFF. CDR3 in DNA: TGTGCCAGCAGCTTACCTAGCGGGAGGGCCATGGCCGGGGAGCTGTTTTTT.

This sequence joins TRBV19 and TRBJ2-2; no definite D call. The CDR3 covers 15 residues. V lost 1 base and J lost 2, with 8 bases in between. Germline CDR1 reads LNHDA; CDR2 reads SQIVND (reference sequence). The DNA for the CDR3 is TGTGCCAGTAGTATAGGCGGTCTTAACACCGGGGAGCTGTTTTTT. Its translation is CASSIGGLNTGELFF.

This clone was seen only a few times. The genes are TRBV28 and TRBJ1-4; D is possibly TRBD1 (6 bases). Germline assignment: CDR1 MDHEN and CDR2 SYDVKM. The germline V and J ends were trimmed by 6 bases and 14 bases, with 16 bases remaining between them. This CDR3 is built from 12 residues. CDR3 DNA sequence: TGTGCCAGCAGGTCGATCAGTCAGGGGCTGTTTTTT. Translated: CASRSISQGLFF.

CDR3 protein: CASSFSWSEAFF. Here the CDR3 DNA reads TGTGCCAGCAGTTTTAGTTGGTCTGAAGCTTTCTTT. V and J are TRBV28 and TRBJ1-1; no reliable D call. Germline V gene lookup returns CDR1 MDHEN and CDR2 SYDVKM. Trimming shortened V by 3 bases and J by 6 bases, and 8 bases separated the two germline ends. The CDR3 extends over 12 amino acids.

The rearrangement joins TRBV5-1 to TRBJ2-3; D call uncertain. The CDR3 is 15 residues long. The ends were cut back, 5 bases at V and 2 bases at J, with 15 bases in the middle. Per germline, CDR1 SGHRS and CDR2 YFSETQ. The CDR3 loop is CASSSQPNPTDTQYF. CDR3 sequence (DNA): TGCGCCAGCAGTAGCCAACCGAACCCCACAGATACGCAGTATTTT.

The chain has TRBV11-3 and TRBJ2-2; 9 nucleotides agree with TRBD1. This CDR3 comprises 18 residues. Germline V gene sequence: CDR1 SGHNT, CDR2 YENEEA. V shed 2 bases, J shed 5 bases, and the junction held 12 bases outside the gene matches. In nucleotides, the CDR3 is TGTGCCAGCAGCTTATTTCCGCCAGGGACAGGGCTTACCGGGGAGCTGTTTTTT. Protein sequence: CASSLFPPGTGLTGELFF.

The sample holds a few counts of this clone. The chain joins TRBV12-2 to TRBJ2-5; TRBD2, the D gene given by the table, was not confirmed from the DNA. TRBV12-2 is shown as a pseudogene. This CDR3 has 14 residues. DNA for the CDR3: TGTGCAAGTCGCTTACGCGGGAGGGTGGAGACCCAGTACTTC. It encodes CASRLRGRVETQYF.

CDR3 amino acids: CASRTDSAGTDTQYF. The CDR3 coding sequence is TGTGCCAGCAGAACCGACAGCGCCGGCACAGATACGCAGTATTTT. This chain links TRBV6-5 with TRBJ2-3; D might be TRBD1 (5 bases). This CDR3 comprises 15 residues. Trimming removed 6 bases at V and 1 base at J, with 14 bases between. Germline V lookup: CDR1 MNHEY, CDR2 SVGAGI.

This chain connects TRBV5-1 to TRBJ2-5; TRBD1 matches 8 bases. The closer fit of TRBJ2-7 to the DNA end suggests the J call may be wrong. Germline loops: CDR1 SGHRS, CDR2 YFSETQ. The CDR3 covers 15 residues. The CDR3 nucleotides are TGCGCCAGCAGCTTGGGGACAGGGAATTCCTACGAGCAGTACTTC. This translates into CASSLGTGNSYEQYF.

With respect to this clone: One end of the junction fails to match germline, which may point to a read error. The chain recombines TRBV18 with TRBJ1-1; weak D call: TRBD1 (5 bases). Germline V gene sequence: CDR1 KGHSH, CDR2 LQKENI. This CDR3 has 13 amino acids. CDR3 loop: CASSLTRVPGSVF. Written as DNA, the CDR3 is TGTGCCAGCTCACTAACCAGGGTCCCGGGCTCTGTTTTT.

The chain has TRBV6-1 and TRBJ1-3, with 7 bases that match TRBD1. Unmatched junction bases numbered 3, after V lost 4 bases and J lost 0 bases. Germline CDR1 MNHNS, CDR2 SASEGT. This CDR3 is built from 15 residues. The CDR3 region has the DNA TGTGCCAGCAGTGGGCCAGGGGGCTCTGGAAACACCATATATTTT. It codes for CASSGPGGSGNTIYF.

The V call is TRBV11-2, the J call TRBJ2-5, with a tentative D call TRBD1 (7 bases). This CDR3 has 16 residues. Germline assignment: CDR1 SGHAT and CDR2 FQNNGV. The germline V and J ends were trimmed by 5 bases and 5 bases, with 21 bases remaining between them. As DNA, the CDR3 is TGTGCCAGCAGCACACTTCAGGGGGGCTCGAGGGAGACCCAGTACTTC. It is translated as CASSTLQGGSRETQYF.